A single sample gave rise to the 10 T cell receptor beta chains below, sequenced in a study of T cells during gluten challenge in celiac disease. Paired single-cell TRA and TRB sequences were amplified by three nested PCRs with multiplexed primers. From the single-cell sequencing reads, TCRdb called clonotypes with MiXCR, one entry per CDR3 protein. The table shows more than 400 distinct CDR3 sequences, with about 34% occurring only once. Sequencing was performed on gluten-specific CD4+ T cells sorted from the duodenum using tetramers, taken at baseline or on day 14 of gluten challenge (not recorded which). These receptors were obtained from a female donor with celiac disease.

This sequence joins TRBV2 and TRBJ2-7; D uncertain. The CDR3 contains 10 residues. The germline V and J ends were trimmed by 10 bases and 7 bases, with 11 bases remaining between them. Germline CDR1 SNHLY, CDR2 FYNNEI. This chain's CDR3 is CAIGRNEQYF. CDR3 bases: TGTGCCATCGGACGGAATGAGCAGTACTTC. Drawing the rest from reference TRBV2 and TRBJ2-7, the complete variable domain is EPEVTQTPSHQVTQMGQEVILRCVPISNHLYFYWYRQILGQKVEFLVSFYNNEISEKSEIFDDQFSVERPDGSNFTLKIRSTKLEDSAMYFCAIGRNEQYFGPGTRLTVT.

This clonotype was counted only a few times. This chain links TRBV4-2 with TRBJ2-2; 12 positions agree with TRBD2. J lost 5 bases, V lost 0 bases, and 7 bases had no gene match. The CDR3 consists of 18 residues. CDR1 is LGHNA and CDR2 is YNFKEQ in the germline V gene. CDR3 in amino acids: CASSQDPVTSGRTGELFF. The CDR3 nucleotides are TGTGCCAGCAGCCAAGATCCGGTGACTAGCGGGAGAACCGGGGAGCTGTTTTTT.

The chain couples TRBV29-1 to TRBJ1-6; 8 bases agree with TRBD1. This CDR3 has 12 amino acids. After removal of 4 bases from V and 8 bases from J, the junction contained 1 base not matched to a gene. Per germline, CDR1 SQVTM and CDR2 ANQGSEA. The chain's CDR3 is CSVATGDSPLHF. CDR3 sequence (DNA): TGCAGCGTTGCGACAGGGGATTCACCCCTCCACTTT. Drawing the rest from reference TRBV29-1 and TRBJ1-6, the complete variable domain is SAVISQKPSRDICQRGTSLTIQCQVDSQVTMMFWYRQQPGQSLTLIATANQGSEATYESGFVIDKFPISRPNLTFSTLTVSNMSPEDSSIYLCSVATGDSPLHFGNGTRLTVT.

On this clonotype itself: Just one base apart from a much larger clone, this may be a read error. CDR3 nucleotide sequence: TGCAGCGGGGGCGGCTGGGATGGGACCCAGTACTTC. It is translated as CSGGGWDGTQYF. The V gene is TRBV29-1, the J gene TRBJ2-5; the D gene is possibly TRBD1 (5 bases). The CDR3 has 12 amino acids. Trimming left V 7 bases short and J 7 bases short, with 16 bases between. Looked up from germline, CDR1 is SQVTM and CDR2 is ANQGSEA.

This sequence joins TRBV4-2 and TRBJ1-3; D ambiguous. Germline CDR1 LGHNA, CDR2 YNFKEQ. This CDR3 contains 17 residues. V lost 0 bases and J lost 0, with 12 bases in between. The CDR3, as DNA: TGTGCCAGCAGCCAAGATGGTCCAGTTACCTCTGGAAACACCATATATTTT. This codes for CASSQDGPVTSGNTIYF.

In this sample, this clonotype is medium-sized (0.01 to 0.1%). CDR3 nucleotide sequence: TGCAGCGTTGAACCAGCGAGGGGGCACGAGCAGTACTTC. Amino acids: CSVEPARGHEQYF. The chain is built from TRBV29-1 and TRBJ2-7; 7 bases agree with TRBD1. Germline CDR1 is SQVTM and CDR2 is ANQGSEA. CDR3 length: 13 residues. V shed 2 bases, J shed 5 bases, and the junction held 6 bases outside the gene matches.

This clonotype was counted only a few times. The chain employs TRBV20-1 and TRBJ1-2; 9 bases are shared with TRBD1. The CDR3 is made up of 13 amino acids. J lost 6 bases, V lost 4 bases, and 6 bases had no gene match. Germline V lookup: CDR1 DFQATT, CDR2 SNEGSKA (reference sequence). In nucleotides, the CDR3 is TGCAGTGCTACCCAACAGGGGGCGCATGGCTACACCTTC. It codes for CSATQQGAHGYTF.

This clonotype turned up a few times. The V and J genes are TRBV5-1 and TRBJ2-3; D not certain. The CDR3 covers 13 residues. The V and J ends lost 7 bases and 0 bases respectively, with 9 bases between them. CDR1 is SGHRS and CDR2 is YFSETQ in the germline V gene. As DNA, the CDR3 is TGCGCCAGCTGTATCCGAAGCACAGATACGCAGTATTTT. Residues: CASCIRSTDTQYF.

The sample holds a few counts of this clonotype. The chain uses TRBV12-3 or TRBV12-4 and TRBJ2-1, with TRBD1 matching over 7 bases. The length of the CDR3 is 15 residues. Trimming took 7 bases from V and 5 from J; bases not matched to a gene: 11. As DNA, the CDR3 is TGTGCCAGCACCCCGGGACAGTATAGAGACAATGAGCAGTTCTTC. Translating it yields CASTPGQYRDNEQFF.

CDR3: CASSLRTGGSTQYF. CDR3 coding DNA: TGTGCCAGCAGCTTAAGGACTGGGGGGTCTACGCAGTATTTT. The chain carries TRBV7-2 and TRBJ2-3; a possible D gene is TRBD2 (6 bases). The CDR3 runs to 14 residues. Germline-derived CDR1 and CDR2 are SGHTA and FQGNSA. Trimming took off 2 bases at V and 8 bases at J, with 14 bases between the two ends.